This record covers a single T cell receptor (beta chain). TCR beta cDNA came from roughly 0.45 ug total RNA, primed with a constant-region primer. A slightly modified ARM-PCR protocol with three nested multiplex PCR rounds produced these TCR beta libraries. TRBV1-TRBV30 forward primers paired with a C-beta reverse primer were used in the first two PCR rounds, which ran approximately 10 cycles each. TCRdb fed the multiplex PCR reads into MiXCR, producing one record per CDR3 protein. The sample lists tens of thousands of distinct CDR3 sequences; about three quarters were seen once. These data originate in a study of tumor-infiltrating lymphocytes in primary liver carcinoma. The CDR3 is made up of 14 amino acids. Germline CDR1 is ENHRY and CDR2 is SYGVKD. V was cut by 2 bases and J by 7 bases, with 12 bases left in between. It was from approximately 20-30 mg of unsorted bulk tissue that RNA and DNA were co-extracted. Chronic HBV infection, untreated so far, was present in the patients. For each tumor, five separate regions were sampled.

The receptor comes from a man between 35 and 55 years old with primary liver carcinoma and hepatitis B virus infection. This chain connects TRBV10-3 to TRBJ1-5, with D hard to call. The specimen sequenced was liver tumor tissue from sampling region 3. Regarding subset: tumor region T3, left-lateral pole. The DNA of the CDR3 is TGTGCCATCAGTGAGAATGAGGGCGGCCAGCCCCAGCATTTT. It translates to CAISENEGGQPQHF.